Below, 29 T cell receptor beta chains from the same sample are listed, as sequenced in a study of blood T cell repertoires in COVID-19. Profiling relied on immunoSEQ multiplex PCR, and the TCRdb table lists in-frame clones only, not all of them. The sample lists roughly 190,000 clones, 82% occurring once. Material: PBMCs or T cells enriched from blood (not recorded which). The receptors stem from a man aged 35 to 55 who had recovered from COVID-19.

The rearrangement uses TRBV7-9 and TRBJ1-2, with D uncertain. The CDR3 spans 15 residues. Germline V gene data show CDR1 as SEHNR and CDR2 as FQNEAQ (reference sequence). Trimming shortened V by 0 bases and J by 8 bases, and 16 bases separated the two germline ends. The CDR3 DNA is TGTGCCAGCAGCTTAGCCAGACCGGACGGAGGGGGCTACACCTTC. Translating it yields CASSLARPDGGGYTF.

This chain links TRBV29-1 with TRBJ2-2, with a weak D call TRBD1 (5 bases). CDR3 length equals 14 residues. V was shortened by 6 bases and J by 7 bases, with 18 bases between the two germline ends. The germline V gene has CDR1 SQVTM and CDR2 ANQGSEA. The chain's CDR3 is CSVAWQGKNGELFF. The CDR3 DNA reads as TGCAGCGTAGCTTGGCAGGGAAAGAACGGGGAGCTGTTTTTT.

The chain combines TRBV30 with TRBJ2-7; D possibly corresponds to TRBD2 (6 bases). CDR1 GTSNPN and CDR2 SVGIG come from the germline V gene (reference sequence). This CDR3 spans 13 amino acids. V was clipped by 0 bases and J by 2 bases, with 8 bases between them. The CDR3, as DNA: TGTGCCTGGAGTGTGGGCGGGACCTACGAGCAGTACTTC. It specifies CAWSVGGTYEQYF.

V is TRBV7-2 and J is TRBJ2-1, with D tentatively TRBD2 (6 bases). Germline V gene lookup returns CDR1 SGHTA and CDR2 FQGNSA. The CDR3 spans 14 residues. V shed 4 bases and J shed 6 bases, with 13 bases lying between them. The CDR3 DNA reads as TGTGCCAGCAGCTCGGACTACCTCGGCAATGAGCAGTTCTTC. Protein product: CASSSDYLGNEQFF.

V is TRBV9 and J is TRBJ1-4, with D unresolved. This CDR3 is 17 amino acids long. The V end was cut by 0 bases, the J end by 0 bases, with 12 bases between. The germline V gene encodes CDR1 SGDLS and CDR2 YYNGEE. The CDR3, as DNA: TGTGCCAGCAGCGTAGCGGCAGCGGGTGCAACTAATGAAAAACTGTTTTTT. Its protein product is CASSVAAAGATNEKLFF.

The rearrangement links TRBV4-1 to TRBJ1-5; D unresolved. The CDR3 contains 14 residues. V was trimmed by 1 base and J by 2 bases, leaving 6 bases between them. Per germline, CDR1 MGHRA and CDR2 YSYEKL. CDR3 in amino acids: CASSQGSGNQPQHF. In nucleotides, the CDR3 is TGCGCCAGCAGCCAAGGGTCAGGCAATCAGCCCCAGCATTTT.

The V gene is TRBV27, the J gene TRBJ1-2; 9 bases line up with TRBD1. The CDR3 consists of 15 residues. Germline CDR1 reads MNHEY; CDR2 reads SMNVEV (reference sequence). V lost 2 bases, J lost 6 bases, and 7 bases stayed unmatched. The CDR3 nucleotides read TGTGCCAGCAGTTTAAAGCTTACAGGGGGCCATGGCTACACCTTC. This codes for CASSLKLTGGHGYTF.

The CDR3 sequence is CASSRGQATDTQYF. The CDR3 nucleotides are TGCGCCAGCAGCCGGGGACAGGCCACAGATACGCAGTATTTT. The genes are TRBV5-1 and TRBJ2-3; 8 nucleotides line up with TRBD1. Germline loops: CDR1 SGHRS, CDR2 YFSETQ. Trimming removed 4 bases from V and 2 bases from J; junction bases left unmatched: 3. The CDR3 covers 14 residues.

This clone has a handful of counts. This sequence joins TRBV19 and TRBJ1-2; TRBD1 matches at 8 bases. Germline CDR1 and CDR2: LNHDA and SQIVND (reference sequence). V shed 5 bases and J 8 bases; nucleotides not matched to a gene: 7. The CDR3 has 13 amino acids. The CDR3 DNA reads TGTGCCAGTAGTCGACAGGGGATGTGGGGCTACACCTTC. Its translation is CASSRQGMWGYTF.

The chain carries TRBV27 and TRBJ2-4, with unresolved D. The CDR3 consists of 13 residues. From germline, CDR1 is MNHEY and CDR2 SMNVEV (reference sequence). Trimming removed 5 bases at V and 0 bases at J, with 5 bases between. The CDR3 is CASSGLAKNIQYF. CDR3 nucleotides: TGTGCCAGCAGTGGCCTAGCCAAAAACATTCAGTACTTC.

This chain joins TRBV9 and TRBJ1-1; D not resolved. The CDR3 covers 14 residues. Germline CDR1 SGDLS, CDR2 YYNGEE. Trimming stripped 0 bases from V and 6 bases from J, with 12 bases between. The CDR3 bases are TGTGCCAGCAGCGTAGAAGCCCTAAGTCCTGAAGCTTTCTTT. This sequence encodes CASSVEALSPEAFF.

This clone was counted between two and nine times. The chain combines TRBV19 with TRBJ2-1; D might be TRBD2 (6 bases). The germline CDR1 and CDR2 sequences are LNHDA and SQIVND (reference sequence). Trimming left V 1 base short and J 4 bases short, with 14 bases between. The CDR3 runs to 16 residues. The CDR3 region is CASSIGVQRAYNEQFF. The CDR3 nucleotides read TGTGCCAGTAGTATAGGAGTCCAGCGGGCTTACAATGAGCAGTTCTTC.

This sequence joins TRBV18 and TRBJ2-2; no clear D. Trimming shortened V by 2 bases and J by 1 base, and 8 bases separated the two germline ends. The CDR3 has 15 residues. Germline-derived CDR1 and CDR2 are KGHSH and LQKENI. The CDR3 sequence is CASSPGPVNTGELFF. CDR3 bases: TGTGCCAGCTCACCAGGCCCAGTGAACACCGGGGAGCTGTTTTTT.

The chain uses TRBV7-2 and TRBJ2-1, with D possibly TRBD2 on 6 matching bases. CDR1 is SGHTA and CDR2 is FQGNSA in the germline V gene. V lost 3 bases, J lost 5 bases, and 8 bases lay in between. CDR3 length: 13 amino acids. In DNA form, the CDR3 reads TGTGCCAGCAGCTTTCGACTAGACAATGAGCAGTTCTTC. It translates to CASSFRLDNEQFF. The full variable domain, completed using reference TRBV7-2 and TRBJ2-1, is GAGVSQSPSNKVTEKGKDVELRCDPISGHTALYWYRQSLGQGLEFLIYFQGNSAPDKSGLPSDRFSAERTGGSVSTLTIQRTQQEDSAVYLCASSFRLDNEQFFGPGTRLTVL.

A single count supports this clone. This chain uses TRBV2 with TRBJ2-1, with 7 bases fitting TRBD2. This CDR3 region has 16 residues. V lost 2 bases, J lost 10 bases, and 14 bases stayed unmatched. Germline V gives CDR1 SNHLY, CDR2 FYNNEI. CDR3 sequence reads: CASSEWVGLDGGEQFF. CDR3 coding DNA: TGTGCCAGCAGTGAATGGGTCGGACTAGACGGTGGGGAGCAGTTCTTC.

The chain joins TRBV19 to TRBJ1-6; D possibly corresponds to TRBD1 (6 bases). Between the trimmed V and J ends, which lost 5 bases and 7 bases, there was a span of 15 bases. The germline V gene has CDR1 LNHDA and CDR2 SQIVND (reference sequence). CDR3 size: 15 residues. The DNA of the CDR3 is TGTGCCAGTAGTGTCGCCAGGGGACCGAATTCACCCCTCCACTTT. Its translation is CASSVARGPNSPLHF.

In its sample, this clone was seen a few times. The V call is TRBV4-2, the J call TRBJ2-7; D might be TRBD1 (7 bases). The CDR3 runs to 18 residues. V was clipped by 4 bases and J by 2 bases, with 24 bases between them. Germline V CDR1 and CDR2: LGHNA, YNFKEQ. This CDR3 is CASSLRGSLATLTYEQYF. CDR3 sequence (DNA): TGTGCCAGCAGCCTCAGGGGGTCCCTAGCGACACTAACCTACGAGCAGTACTTC.

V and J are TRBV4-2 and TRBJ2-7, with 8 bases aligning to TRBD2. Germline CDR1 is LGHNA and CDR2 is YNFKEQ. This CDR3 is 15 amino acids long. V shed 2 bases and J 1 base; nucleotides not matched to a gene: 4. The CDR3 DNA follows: TGTGCCAGCAGCCAAATTAGCGGGGATTCCTACGAGCAGTACTTC. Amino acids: CASSQISGDSYEQYF.

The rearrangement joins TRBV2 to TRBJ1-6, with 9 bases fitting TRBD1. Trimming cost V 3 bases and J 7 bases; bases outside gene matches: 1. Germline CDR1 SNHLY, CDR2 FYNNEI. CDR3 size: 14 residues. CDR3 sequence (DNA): TGTGCCAGCAGTGAGGGACAGGGAAATTCACCCCTCCACTTT. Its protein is CASSEGQGNSPLHF.

Here the CDR3 reads CASSPGTGDQPQHF. The CDR3 region has the DNA TGCGCCAGCAGCCCAGGGACAGGGGATCAGCCCCAGCATTTT. The chain combines TRBV5-1 with TRBJ1-5; TRBD1 matches at 10 bases. The CDR3 loop spans 14 amino acids. V was clipped by 4 bases and J by 5 bases; unmatched bases: 3. CDR1 is SGHRS and CDR2 is YFSETQ in the germline V gene.

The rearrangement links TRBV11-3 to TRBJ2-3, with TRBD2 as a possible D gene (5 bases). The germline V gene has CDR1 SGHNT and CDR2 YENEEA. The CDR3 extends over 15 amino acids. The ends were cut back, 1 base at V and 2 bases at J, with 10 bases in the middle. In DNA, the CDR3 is TGTGCCAGCAGCTTAGGGCTAGCCCCCACAGATACGCAGTATTTT. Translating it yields CASSLGLAPTDTQYF.

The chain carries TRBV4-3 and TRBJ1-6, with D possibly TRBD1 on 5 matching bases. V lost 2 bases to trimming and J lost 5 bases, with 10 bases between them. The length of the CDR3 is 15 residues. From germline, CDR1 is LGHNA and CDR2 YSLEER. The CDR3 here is CASSQSPGNNSPLHF. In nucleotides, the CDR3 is TGCGCCAGCAGCCAATCTCCAGGGAATAATTCACCCCTCCACTTT.

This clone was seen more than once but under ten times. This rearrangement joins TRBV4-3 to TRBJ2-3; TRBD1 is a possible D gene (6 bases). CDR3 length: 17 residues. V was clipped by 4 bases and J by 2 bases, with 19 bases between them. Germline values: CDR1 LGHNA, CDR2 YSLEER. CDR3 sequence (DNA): TGCGCCAGCAGCCTTTCCGTGCGTCAGGGGCACACAGATACGCAGTATTTT. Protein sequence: CASSLSVRQGHTDTQYF.

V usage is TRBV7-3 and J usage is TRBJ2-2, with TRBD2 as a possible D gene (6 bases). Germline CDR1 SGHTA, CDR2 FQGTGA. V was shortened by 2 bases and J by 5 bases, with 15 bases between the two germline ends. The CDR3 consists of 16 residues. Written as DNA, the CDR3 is TGTGCCAGCAGCTTACTTAGGAGTAGCGGAACCGGGGAGCTGTTTTTT. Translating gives CASSLLRSSGTGELFF.

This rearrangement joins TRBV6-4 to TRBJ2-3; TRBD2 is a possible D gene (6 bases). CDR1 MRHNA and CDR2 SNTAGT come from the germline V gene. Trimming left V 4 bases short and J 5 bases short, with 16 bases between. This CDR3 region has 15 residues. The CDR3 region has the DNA TGTGCCAGCAGTGCCGCCCGGGAGTTGGGAGATACGCAGTATTTT. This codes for CASSAARELGDTQYF.

This CDR3 is CASSLASTGGADTQYF. The CDR3 DNA follows: TGTGCCAGCAGCTTAGCGTCGACAGGGGGAGCAGATACGCAGTATTTT. V usage is TRBV7-2 and J usage is TRBJ2-3; 9 bases line up with TRBD1. This CDR3 has 16 residues. From germline, CDR1 is SGHTA and CDR2 FQGNSA. J was trimmed by 4 bases and V by 0 bases; bases with no gene match: 5.

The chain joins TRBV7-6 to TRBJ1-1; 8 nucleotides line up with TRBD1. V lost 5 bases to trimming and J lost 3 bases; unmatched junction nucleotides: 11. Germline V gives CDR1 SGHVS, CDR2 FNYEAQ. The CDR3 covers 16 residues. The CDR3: CASSPGQGRPYTEAFF. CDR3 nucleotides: TGTGCCAGCAGCCCTGGACAGGGACGCCCCTACACTGAAGCTTTCTTT.

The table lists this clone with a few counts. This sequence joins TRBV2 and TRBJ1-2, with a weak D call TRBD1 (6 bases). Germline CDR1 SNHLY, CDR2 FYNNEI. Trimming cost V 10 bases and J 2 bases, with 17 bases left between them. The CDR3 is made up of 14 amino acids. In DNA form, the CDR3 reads TGTGCCACTTCCGGGGGGCAAGGGAACTATGGCTACACCTTC. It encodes CATSGGQGNYGYTF.

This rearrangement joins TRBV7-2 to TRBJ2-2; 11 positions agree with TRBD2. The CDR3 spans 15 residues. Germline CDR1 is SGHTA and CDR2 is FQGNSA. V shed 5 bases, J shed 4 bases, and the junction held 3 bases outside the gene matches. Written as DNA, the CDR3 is TGTGCCAGCAGCCAACTAGCGGGAGTCACCGGGGAGCTGTTTTTT. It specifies CASSQLAGVTGELFF.